This T cell receptor (beta chain) was sequenced for a study of blood T cell repertoires in COVID-19. For the study at large: Samples of COVID-19 (acute and convalescent) were obtained from the United States, Italy and Spain. T cells, B-cell-depleted T cells, or PBMCs supplied cDNA or gDNA.

Per the original methods: The authors estimated nucleated cell counts from reference gene primer amplification. This table comes from immunoSEQ multiplex PCR, and its TCRdb copy is limited to in-frame clones, with some not included. V and J calls and clone size are given by that table; D and trimming were obtained from the DNA. The sample yields 300,000 to 400,000 clones, about 82% seen once. V gave up 1 base and J gave up 7 bases; unmatched junction bases: 4. The CDR3 totals 14 residues. In germline, CDR1 is LGHDT, CDR2 YNNKEL (reference sequence). The sequencing input was peripheral blood. This rearrangement joins TRBV3-1 (or the pseudogene TRBV3-2) to TRBJ1-5; TRBD1 matches at 7 bases. The sequence came from a human donor in a cohort sampled during active COVID-19. The CDR3 sequence: CASSQGDSWQPQHF. CDR3 in DNA: TGTGCCAGCAGCCAAGGGGACAGCTGGCAGCCCCAGCATTTT.